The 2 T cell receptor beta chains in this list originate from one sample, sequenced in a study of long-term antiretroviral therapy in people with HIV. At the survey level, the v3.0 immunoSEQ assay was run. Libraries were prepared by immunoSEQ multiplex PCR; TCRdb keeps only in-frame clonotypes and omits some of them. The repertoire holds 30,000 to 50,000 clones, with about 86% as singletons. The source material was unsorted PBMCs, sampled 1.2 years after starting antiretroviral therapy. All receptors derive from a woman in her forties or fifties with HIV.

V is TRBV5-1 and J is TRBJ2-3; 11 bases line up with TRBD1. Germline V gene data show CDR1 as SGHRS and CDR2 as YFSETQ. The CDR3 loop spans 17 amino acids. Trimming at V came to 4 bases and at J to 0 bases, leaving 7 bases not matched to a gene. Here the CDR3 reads CASSLWTGGQSTDTQYF. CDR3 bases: TGCGCCAGCAGCCTATGGACAGGGGGCCAGAGCACAGATACGCAGTATTTT.

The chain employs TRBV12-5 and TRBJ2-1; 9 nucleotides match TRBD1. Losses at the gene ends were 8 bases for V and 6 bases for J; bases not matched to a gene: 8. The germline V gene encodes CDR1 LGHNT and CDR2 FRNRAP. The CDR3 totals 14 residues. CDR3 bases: TGTGCTAGTACTTTACAGGGGGCGGCCAATGAGCAGTTCTTC. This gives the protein CASTLQGAANEQFF.